This T cell receptor (beta chain) derives from a study of T cell responses to AZD1222 COVID-19 vaccine (dated by TCRdb to about 2021). A note on the overall study: AZD1222 recipients given second doses at about 4 weeks or at about 12 weeks were pooled, since spike-specific TCR depth and breadth were not found to differ between the two schedules. A total of roughly 240 trial participants underwent TCR sequencing, of whom about 210 received two doses of AZD1222 and about 25 received two doses of the MenACWY control vaccine. Trial participants were enrolled by age into 18-55, 56-69 and 70-plus year subgroups, with roughly 150, 30 and 60 TCR-sequenced participants respectively. Study-level results and caveats: Vaccine-associated CD4 TCRs spanned the whole spike protein, with dominant responses in regions 160-218 and 743-854. Because no samples from the day 14 peak response were available, repertoires could be characterized only after the peak T cell response. The 56-69-year group was small, and its depth increase did not reach significance, likely because of low power. Nearly half of unique spike-specific TCRs reportedly recognized epitopes outside regions mutated in the B.1.351 and B.1.1.7 variants. Participants were mostly white British and included more females than males, and it was suggested by the authors that clonal diversity may have been underestimated. A significant rise in spike-specific TCR breadth and depth was observed after two AZD1222 doses relative to day 0 and relative to MenACWY recipients. Conclusions about previously exposed vaccinees are limited, since just five or six AZD1222 recipients were seropositive for SARS-CoV-2 at baseline.

The CDR3 regions of human TCRbeta chains were subjected to immunosequencing. The original methods were these. Repertoire TCRs were checked for matches against a reference library of SARS-CoV-2-specific TCRs that had been generated using the MIRA antigen-specificity platform. Breadth was defined as the fraction of unique TCRs that were SARS-CoV-2-associated, and depth was defined as the fraction of total T cells that were SARS-CoV-2-associated. Using the MIRA data, every spike-specific TCR was mapped to the spike region that the TCR reacted to and assigned to either a CD4 or a CD8 class. Log10-transformed breadth and depth values were compared by one-way ANOVA with Sidak's multiple comparisons tests. TCRdb provides this immuneACCESS table in a form limited to in-frame rearrangements. Some clones are lacking; in checked studies, under half of them reflect an unresolved V gene, and why the rest are absent is not known. The V and J calls and clone size were taken over from that table, and D and trimming were inferred from the DNA. The sample includes 130,000 to 150,000 clones, with around nine tenths observed a single time. Around 5.4% of the sample is in the top ten clones.

Sample time point, as interpreted from the label and publication: baseline before first vaccination. Vaccinee samples came from UK trials COV001 and COV002, including a single-blind randomized controlled phase 2/3 trial of AZD1222 (ChAdOx1 nCoV-19) in healthy adults. Trial participant PBMC samples were collected at day 0 and day 28 after the second dose for TCRbeta chain sequencing. Comment on this clone: Its antigen is not yet known. No qualities accompany the bases; no much larger clone lies one base away.

Including the terminal cysteine and phenylalanine, the CDR3 comprises 14 residues. This entry keeps only the CDR3 DNA: 42 bases, framed from base 1. V trim: 3 bases; J trim: 5 bases; unmatched bases: 7. CDR1 is given as MNHNS and CDR2 as SASEGT, both from the germline V gene. The sequence is built from TRBV6-1 and TRBJ2-7; 7 central bases correspond to TRBD1. This TCR came from an adult in good health. The material was peripheral blood, obtained on day 0 of AZD1222 vaccination. In nucleotide form, the sequence is TGTGCCAGCAGTGAGGGGTCGACAGGGAACGAGCAGTACTTC. This codes for CASSEGSTGNEQYF.